This T cell receptor (beta chain) emerged from a study of T cell repertoires in cytomegalovirus infection. The wider study: Public signatures in TCR beta pointed to CMV infection and matching HLA type. Findings and caveats of the study: Dominating the ex vivo response were TCR beta clonotypes that were CMV-specific and HLA-C-restricted. Cumulative frequency (of public TCR beta family members) identified carriers of CMV plus the relevant HLA.

This clonotype was seen at least ten times. The antigen remains undetermined. One entry per CDR3 protein results from TCRdb running MiXCR on the reads. The sample consists of about 300,000 distinct CDR3 sequences, roughly 26% of them appearing once. Sequencing was performed on PBMCs. This receptor was taken from a human donor in good health (CMV status not recorded). Some clones in this sample may be carry-over from other donors' samples.

The CDR3 region has the DNA TGCGCCAGCAGCGAAACGGGACAGAGCTACGAGCAGTACTTC. Translated: CASSETGQSYEQYF. The chain uses TRBV4-1 and TRBJ2-7, with 7 bases lining up with TRBD1. This CDR3 has 14 amino acids. Germline values: CDR1 MGHRA, CDR2 YSYEKL. J lost 3 bases, V lost 5 bases, and 7 bases had no gene match.